This TCR beta chain stems from a study of post-analysis software for immune sequencing data. Points from the study as a whole: Included in a set of several TRBV segments more frequent in patients than controls were TRBV5-6, TRBV5-1 and TRBV20-1.

Sequencing libraries made from TCR beta cDNA carried unique molecular identifiers. MiXCR, applied by TCRdb to the PCR reads, yields one record per CDR3 protein. The sample has approximately 690,000 distinct CDR3 sequences, 55% to 70% seen once. In the case of this clonotype: Its antigen is unidentified.

Germline CDR1 is WNHNN and CDR2 is SYGVQD (reference sequence). The CDR3 is 12 amino acids. Germline trimming cut 6 bases from V and 10 bases from J; bases unmatched to any gene: 5. Sequencing used blood. The origin of this receptor is a girl aged 2 to 9 with multiple sclerosis. The rearrangement joins TRBV10-1 to TRBJ2-4, with 8 bases matching TRBD1. This CDR3 reads CASSDRGGIQYF. DNA of the CDR3: TGCGCCAGCAGCGACAGGGGTGGAATTCAGTACTTC.